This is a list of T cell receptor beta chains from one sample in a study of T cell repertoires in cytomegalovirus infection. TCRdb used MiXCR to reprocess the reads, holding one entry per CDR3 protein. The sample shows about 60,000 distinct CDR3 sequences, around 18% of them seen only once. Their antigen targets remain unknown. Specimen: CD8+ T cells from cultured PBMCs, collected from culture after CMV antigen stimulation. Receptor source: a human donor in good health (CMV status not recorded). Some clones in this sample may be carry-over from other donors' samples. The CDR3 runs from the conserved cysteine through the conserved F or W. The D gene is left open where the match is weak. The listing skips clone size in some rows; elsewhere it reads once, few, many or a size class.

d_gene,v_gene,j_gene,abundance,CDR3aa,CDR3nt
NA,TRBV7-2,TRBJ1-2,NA,CASSPIRVANYGYTF,TGTGCCAGCAGCCCTATCAGGGTAGCTAACTATGGCTACACCTTC
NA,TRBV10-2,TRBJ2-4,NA,CASSEGGGSKNIQYF,TGCGCCAGCAGTGAAGGAGGGGGCAGCAAAAACATTCAGTACTTC
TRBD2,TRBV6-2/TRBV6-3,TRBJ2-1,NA,CASSYVGISGGYNEQFF,TGTGCCAGCAGTTACGTAGGGATTAGCGGGGGATATAATGAGCAGTTCTTC
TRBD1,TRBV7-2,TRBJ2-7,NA,CASSPRTGRSYEQYF,TGTGCCAGCAGCCCGCGGACAGGGAGATCCTACGAGCAGTACTTC
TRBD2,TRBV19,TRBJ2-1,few,CASSIAGGSSYNEQFF,TGTGCCAGTAGTATAGCCGGGGGGAGCTCCTACAATGAGCAGTTCTTC
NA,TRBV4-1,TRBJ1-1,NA,CASSQDRGLGKKAEAFF,TGCGCCAGCAGCCAAGACAGGGGATTGGGAAAAAAAGCTGAAGCTTTCTTT
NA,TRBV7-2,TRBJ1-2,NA,CASSPTSLQRGYTF,TGTGCCAGCAGCCCCACGTCCCTCCAACGGGGCTACACCTTC
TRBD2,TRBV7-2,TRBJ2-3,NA,CASSTGFRLAGAGDTQYF,TGTGCCAGCAGCACAGGGTTTAGACTAGCGGGAGCGGGAGATACGCAGTATTTT
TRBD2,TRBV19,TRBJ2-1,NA,CASSRGTSGFLRSYNEQFF,TGTGCCAGTAGTAGGGGGACTAGCGGCTTCCTAAGATCCTACAATGAGCAGTTCTTC
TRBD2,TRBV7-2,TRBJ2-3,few,CASRRTSGGRPDTQYF,TGTGCCAGCAGACGGACTAGCGGGGGGCGCCCAGATACGCAGTATTTT